Presented here are 21 T cell receptor beta chains from one specimen sequenced in a study of long-term antiretroviral therapy in people with HIV. An immunoSEQ assay, version v3.0, was performed at survey level. The table came from immunoSEQ multiplex PCR; TCRdb's copy has only in-frame clones and leaves some out. The data hold 35,000 to 55,000 clones, with 90% to 95% observed a single time. The input for sequencing was unsorted PBMCs, taken 3.7 years after starting antiretroviral therapy. The receptors come from a woman between 45 and 65 years old with HIV.

The chain combines TRBV30 with TRBJ1-4, with D unresolved. The germline V and J ends were trimmed by 2 bases and 7 bases, with 11 bases remaining between them. Looked up from germline, CDR1 is GTSNPN and CDR2 is SVGIG (reference sequence). This CDR3 has 13 residues. The chain's CDR3 is CAWSLPSAEKLFF. The CDR3 nucleotides are TGTGCCTGGAGTCTCCCTTCGGCTGAAAAACTGTTTTTT.

The chain links TRBV4-1 to TRBJ2-7; 7 positions match TRBD1. This CDR3 is built from 15 residues. The J segment lost 6 bases and the V segment lost 0 bases, leaving 8 bases of the junction unmatched. In germline, CDR1 is MGHRA, CDR2 YSYEKL. As DNA, the CDR3 is TGCGCCAGCAGCCAAGAGACGACAGGGTGGCGCGAGCAGTACTTC. Translated: CASSQETTGWREQYF.

The chain links TRBV7-9 to TRBJ2-7, with 11 bases that match TRBD1. The CDR3 consists of 14 residues. Germline V CDR1 and CDR2: SEHNR, FQNEAQ (reference sequence). V lost 6 bases to trimming and J lost 5 bases; unmatched junction nucleotides: 6. The CDR3 is CASRPRTGGNEQYF. The CDR3 DNA reads TGTGCCAGCAGGCCTAGGACAGGGGGCAACGAGCAGTACTTC. Based on the CDR3 plus reference TRBV7-9 and TRBJ2-7, the full variable domain is DTGVSQNPRHKITKRGQNVTFRCDPISEHNRLYWYRQTLGQGPEFLTYFQNEAQLEKSRLLSDRFSAERPKGSFSTLEIQRTEQGDSAMYLCASRPRTGGNEQYFGPGTRLTVT.

The chain joins TRBV7-9 to TRBJ2-2, with D perhaps matching TRBD1 (5 bases). With 5 bases removed from V and 2 bases from J, the gap between germline ends came to 12 bases. Germline-derived CDR1 and CDR2 are SEHNR and FQNEAQ (reference sequence). The CDR3 covers 15 residues. The CDR3 region has the DNA TGTGCCAGCAGCCAAATAGGGGCCAACACCGGGGAGCTGTTTTTT. Amino acid sequence: CASSQIGANTGELFF.

This chain connects TRBV7-8 to TRBJ1-1; 7 bases agree with TRBD1. Germline V gene lookup returns CDR1 SGHVS and CDR2 FQNEAQ. V lost 1 base to trimming and J lost 4 bases; unmatched junction nucleotides: 6. This CDR3 contains 15 residues. The CDR3 coding sequence is TGTGCCAGCAGCTTAGGACAGGGAGGGGTCACTGAAGCTTTCTTT. Translated, it gives CASSLGQGGVTEAFF.

The chain is built from TRBV6-1 and TRBJ2-7; D ambiguous. There are 10 residues in the CDR3. V lost 4 bases and J 10 bases, leaving 8 bases between the germline ends. Germline loops: CDR1 MNHNS, CDR2 SASEGT. The CDR3, as DNA: TGTGCCAGCAGTGCACAGCCTCAGTACTTC. Its translation: CASSAQPQYF.

V gene TRBV9 combines with J gene TRBJ2-3; D unclear. V dropped 3 bases and J dropped 6 bases, with 8 bases sitting between them. CDR1 is SGDLS, CDR2 YYNGEE, per germline. This CDR3 region has 12 residues. DNA of the CDR3: TGTGCCAGCAGCGGAATTACGGATACGCAGTATTTT. It yields the protein CASSGITDTQYF.

V gene TRBV10-3 combines with J gene TRBJ2-1, with 10 bases aligning to TRBD1. Germline V gives CDR1 ENHRY, CDR2 SYGVKD. V shed 5 bases, J shed 6 bases, and the junction held 4 bases outside the gene matches. The CDR3 is 14 amino acids. CDR3 region: CAISPGQGFNEQFF. In nucleotides, the CDR3 is TGTGCCATCAGTCCGGGACAGGGGTTCAATGAGCAGTTCTTC.

The chain links TRBV9 to TRBJ2-3, with D possibly matching TRBD1 (5 bases). CDR1 SGDLS and CDR2 YYNGEE come from the germline V gene. The V gene lost 0 bases and the J gene lost 0 bases, with 11 bases spanning the gap. This CDR3 comprises 16 residues. The DNA of the CDR3 is TGTGCCAGCAGCGTAGAGGCGCCAGGGAGCACAGATACGCAGTATTTT. Translated: CASSVEAPGSTDTQYF.

This chain connects TRBV5-1 to TRBJ1-1; the D is unclear. Trimming took 2 bases from V and 0 from J, leaving 8 bases between them. The CDR3 is made up of 14 amino acids. Germline loops: CDR1 SGHRS, CDR2 YFSETQ. DNA for the CDR3: TGCGCCAGCAGCTTAGACGGCATGAACACTGAAGCTTTCTTT. Translating gives CASSLDGMNTEAFF.

The genes are TRBV4-1 and TRBJ1-4, with D possibly TRBD1 on 5 matching bases. The CDR3 spans 13 residues. The germline V gene has CDR1 MGHRA and CDR2 YSYEKL. The germline V and J ends were trimmed by 5 bases and 8 bases, with 12 bases remaining between them. CDR3 bases: TGCGCCAGCAGCGAGACAGTAAACGAAAAACTGTTTTTT. It specifies CASSETVNEKLFF.

The count of this clone is one. The J gene is TRBJ2-7, the V gene TRBV6-6; D uncertain. Trimming pared 6 bases from V and 2 bases from J, leaving 14 bases between. Germline V lookup: CDR1 MNHNY, CDR2 SVGAGI (reference sequence). The CDR3 consists of 14 residues. The CDR3 DNA reads TGTGCCAGCAGACGGGTTGCGCAGCCCTACGAGCAGTACTTC. This gives the protein CASRRVAQPYEQYF.

This chain uses TRBV6-1 with TRBJ2-7; possible D gene TRBD1, 5 bases. The germline V and J ends were trimmed by 4 bases and 4 bases, with 14 bases remaining between them. The CDR3 consists of 14 residues. Looked up from germline, CDR1 is MNHNS and CDR2 is SASEGT. The CDR3 reads CASSVSGQGYEQYF. Written as DNA, the CDR3 is TGTGCCAGCAGTGTCTCCGGTCAGGGTTACGAGCAGTACTTC.

The V and J genes are TRBV27 and TRBJ2-7, with TRBD2 matching 13 bases. The CDR3 covers 15 residues. After removal of 6 bases from V and 3 bases from J, the junction contained 5 bases not matched to a gene. The germline CDR1 and CDR2 sequences are MNHEY and SMNVEV (reference sequence). The CDR3 loop reads CASSPGLAGVYEQYF. DNA of the CDR3: TGTGCCAGCAGCCCCGGACTAGCGGGGGTCTACGAGCAGTACTTC.

The chain has TRBV7-9 and TRBJ2-6; D may match TRBD1 or TRBD2 (5 bases each). This CDR3 is 16 amino acids long. V was trimmed by 1 base and J by 2 bases, leaving 9 bases between them. CDR1 and CDR2 (germline): SEHNR, FQNEAQ (reference sequence). DNA of the CDR3: TGTGCCAGCAGCTTAGGGCAGGGACCTGGGGCCAACGTCCTGACTTTC. It specifies CASSLGQGPGANVLTF. The full variable domain, rest sourced from reference TRBV7-9 and TRBJ2-6, is DTGVSQNPRHKITKRGQNVTFRCDPISEHNRLYWYRQTLGQGPEFLTYFQNEAQLEKSRLLSDRFSAERPKGSFSTLEIQRTEQGDSAMYLCASSLGQGPGANVLTFGAGSRLTVL.

The chain combines TRBV6-5 with TRBJ2-5; D unclear. Gene TRBJ2-7 matches the end of the DNA better, so the J call may be wrong. Germline CDR1 is MNHEY and CDR2 is SVGAGI. The CDR3 covers 13 residues. CDR3 region: CASKEYRRAEQYF. The CDR3 DNA reads as TGTGCCAGCAAAGAATACCGGAGAGCCGAGCAGTACTTC.

CDR3 sequence: CASSLQGDQETQYF. The CDR3 DNA follows: TGTGCCAGCAGCTTACAGGGGGACCAAGAGACCCAGTACTTC. V usage is TRBV7-3 and J usage is TRBJ2-5; 7 positions match TRBD1. CDR1 and CDR2 (germline): SGHTA, FQGTGA. CDR3 length: 14 amino acids. The J segment lost 0 bases and the V segment lost 2 bases, leaving 0 bases of the junction unmatched. The full variable domain, with the rest looked up from reference TRBV7-3 and TRBJ2-5, is GAGVSQTPSNKVTEKGKYVELRCDPISGHTALYWYRQSLGQGPEFLIYFQGTGAADDSGLPNDRFFAVRPEGSVSTLKIQRTERGDSAVYLCASSLQGDQETQYFGPGTRLLVL.

This chain connects TRBV5-1 to TRBJ2-5; D tentatively fits TRBD1 or TRBD2 (5 bases each). Per the germline V gene, CDR1 is SGHRS and CDR2 is YFSETQ. The CDR3 extends over 14 amino acids. The ends were cut back, 0 bases at V and 3 bases at J, with 9 bases in the middle. The CDR3 nucleotides read TGCGCCAGCAGCTTGGTTCTGGGGGAAGAGACCCAGTACTTC. Protein sequence: CASSLVLGEETQYF. Complete variable domain (other parts from reference TRBV5-1 and TRBJ2-5): KAGVTQTPRYLIKTRGQQVTLSCSPISGHRSVSWYQQTPGQGLQFLFEYFSETQRNKGNFPGRFSGRQFSNSRSEMNVSTLELGDSALYLCASSLVLGEETQYFGPGTRLLVL.

This clone was counted once. The rearrangement uses TRBV4-1 and TRBJ2-1; D call uncertain. Trimming shortened V by 1 base and J by 5 bases, and 12 bases separated the two germline ends. This CDR3 spans 15 amino acids. Germline V lookup: CDR1 MGHRA, CDR2 YSYEKL. The CDR3 sequence: CASSQVFDGDNEQFF. In DNA form, the CDR3 reads TGCGCCAGCAGCCAAGTATTCGACGGCGACAATGAGCAGTTCTTC.

The rearrangement links TRBV2 to TRBJ1-1; D is perhaps TRBD1 (6 bases). The CDR3 totals 15 residues. V dropped 7 bases and J dropped 1 base, with 16 bases sitting between them. Germline lookup yields CDR1 SNHLY and CDR2 FYNNEI. This CDR3 is CASTLLGQGNTEAFF. The CDR3 DNA reads as TGTGCCAGCACCCTTTTGGGACAAGGGAACACTGAAGCTTTCTTT.

The chain recombines TRBV6-1 with TRBJ1-1; no reliable D call. Germline CDR1 reads MNHNS; CDR2 reads SASEGT. The ends were cut back, 2 bases at V and 4 bases at J, with 8 bases in the middle. The length of the CDR3 is 13 residues. CDR3 region: CASSEFVGTEAFF. For the CDR3, the DNA is TGTGCCAGCAGTGAATTTGTGGGCACTGAAGCTTTCTTT.